Given below is one T cell receptor beta chain in context. The data are from a study of blood T cell repertoires in COVID-19. Across the study: Nucleic acid was either cDNA or gDNA, and it came from T cells, B-cell-depleted T cells, or PBMCs.

Measured with immunoSEQ multiplex PCR; TCRdb has only the in-frame clones, and not every one. The sample shows some 170,000 clones, roughly 83% of them seen only once. The CDR3 consists of 13 residues. The V end was cut by 3 bases, the J end by 7 bases, with 13 bases between. CDR1 is MDHEN and CDR2 is SYDVKM in the germline V gene. This clonotype originated in a woman between 40 and 50 years old with COVID-19, enrolled during active disease. Sample: peripheral blood. The chain carries TRBV28 and TRBJ2-7, with D uncertain. The CDR3 DNA reads TGTGCCAGCAGTTTTATTGGCCGCCCTGAGCAGTACTTC. Its translation is CASSFIGRPEQYF.